This T cell receptor (beta chain) was sequenced in a study of blood T cell repertoires in COVID-19. Study background: The United States, Italy and Spain provided the acute and convalescent COVID-19 samples.

Those who participated ranged in age from 18 to 89 years and resided in about 24 US areas. V lost 0 bases to trimming and J lost 0 bases; unmatched junction nucleotides: 3. The length of the CDR3 is 16 residues. Germline assignment: CDR1 SGHRS and CDR2 YFSETQ. The method was immunoSEQ multiplex PCR; TCRdb's version includes in-frame clones alone and lacks a portion of them. The sample consists of some 200,000 clones, around four fifths of them appearing once. The sequencing input was PBMCs or T cells enriched from blood (not recorded which). This clonotype was obtained from a woman aged 50 to 65 who had recovered from COVID-19. This chain uses TRBV5-1 with TRBJ2-3; 8 bases align to TRBD2. CDR3 in DNA: TGCGCCAGCAGCTTGGTAGGGACTAGTAGCACAGATACGCAGTATTTT. Protein sequence: CASSLVGTSSTDTQYF. The full variable domain, its missing parts supplied by reference TRBV5-1 and TRBJ2-3, is KAGVTQTPRYLIKTRGQQVTLSCSPISGHRSVSWYQQTPGQGLQFLFEYFSETQRNKGNFPGRFSGRQFSNSRSEMNVSTLELGDSALYLCASSLVGTSSTDTQYFGPGTRLTVL.